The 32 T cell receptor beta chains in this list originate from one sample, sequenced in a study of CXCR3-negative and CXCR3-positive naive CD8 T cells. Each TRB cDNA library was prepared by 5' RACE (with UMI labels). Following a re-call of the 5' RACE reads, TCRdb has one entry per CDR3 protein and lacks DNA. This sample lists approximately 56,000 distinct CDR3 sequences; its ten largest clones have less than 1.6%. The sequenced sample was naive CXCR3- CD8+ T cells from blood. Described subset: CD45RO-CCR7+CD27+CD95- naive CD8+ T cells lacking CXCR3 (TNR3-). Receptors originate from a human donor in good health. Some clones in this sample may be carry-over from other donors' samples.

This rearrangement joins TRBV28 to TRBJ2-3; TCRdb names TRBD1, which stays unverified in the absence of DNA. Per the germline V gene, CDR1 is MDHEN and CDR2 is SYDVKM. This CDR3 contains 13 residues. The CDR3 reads CASLDSPTDTQYF.

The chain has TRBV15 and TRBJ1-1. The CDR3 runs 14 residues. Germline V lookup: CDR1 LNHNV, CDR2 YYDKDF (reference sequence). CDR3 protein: CATSKRGWNTEAFF.

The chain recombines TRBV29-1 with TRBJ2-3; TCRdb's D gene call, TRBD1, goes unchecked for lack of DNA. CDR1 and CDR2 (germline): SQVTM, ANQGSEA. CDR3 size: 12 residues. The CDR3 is CSVGPPGDTQYF.

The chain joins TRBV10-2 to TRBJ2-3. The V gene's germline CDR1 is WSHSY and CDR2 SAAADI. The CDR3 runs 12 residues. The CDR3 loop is CASRTSTDTQYF.

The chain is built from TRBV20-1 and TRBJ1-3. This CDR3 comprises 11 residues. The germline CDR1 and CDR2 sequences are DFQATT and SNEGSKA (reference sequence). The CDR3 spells CSARTGNTIYF.

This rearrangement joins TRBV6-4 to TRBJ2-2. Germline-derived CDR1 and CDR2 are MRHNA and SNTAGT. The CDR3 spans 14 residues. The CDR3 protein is CASSDSTDTGELFF.

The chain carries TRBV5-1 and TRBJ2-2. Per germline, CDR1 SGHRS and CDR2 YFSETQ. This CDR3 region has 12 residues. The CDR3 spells CASSLESGELFF. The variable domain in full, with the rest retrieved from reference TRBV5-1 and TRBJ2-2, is KAGVTQTPRYLIKTRGQQVTLSCSPISGHRSVSWYQQTPGQGLQFLFEYFSETQRNKGNFPGRFSGRQFSNSRSEMNVSTLELGDSALYLCASSLESGELFFGEGSRLTVL.

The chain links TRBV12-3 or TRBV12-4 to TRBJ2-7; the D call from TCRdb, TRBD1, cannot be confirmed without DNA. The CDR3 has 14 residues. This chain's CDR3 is CVSSLLGQTYEQYF.

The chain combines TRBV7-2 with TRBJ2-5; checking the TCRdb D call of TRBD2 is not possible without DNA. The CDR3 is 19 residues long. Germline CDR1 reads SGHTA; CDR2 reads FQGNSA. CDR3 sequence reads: CASSLEQGSGTSVKETQYF.

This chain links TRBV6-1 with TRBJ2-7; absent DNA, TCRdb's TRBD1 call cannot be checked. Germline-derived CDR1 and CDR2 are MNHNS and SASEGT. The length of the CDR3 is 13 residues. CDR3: CASSEVDNYEQYF.

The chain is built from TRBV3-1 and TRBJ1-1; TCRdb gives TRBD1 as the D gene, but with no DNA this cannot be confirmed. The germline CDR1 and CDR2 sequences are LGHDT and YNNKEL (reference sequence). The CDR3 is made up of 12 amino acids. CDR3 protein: CASTDTGTEAFF.

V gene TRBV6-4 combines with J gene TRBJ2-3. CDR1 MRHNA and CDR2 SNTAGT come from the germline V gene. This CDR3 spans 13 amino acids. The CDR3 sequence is CASKQRGTDTQYF.

The CDR3 sequence is CSVEGLAAYNEQFF. The J gene is TRBJ2-1, the V gene TRBV29-1; absent DNA, TCRdb's TRBD2 call cannot be checked. CDR1 and CDR2 (germline): SQVTM, ANQGSEA. The CDR3 runs to 14 residues.

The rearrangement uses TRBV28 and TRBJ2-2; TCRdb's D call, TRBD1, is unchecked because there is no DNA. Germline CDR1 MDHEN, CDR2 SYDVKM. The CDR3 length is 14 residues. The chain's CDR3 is CASSPLKNTGELFF.

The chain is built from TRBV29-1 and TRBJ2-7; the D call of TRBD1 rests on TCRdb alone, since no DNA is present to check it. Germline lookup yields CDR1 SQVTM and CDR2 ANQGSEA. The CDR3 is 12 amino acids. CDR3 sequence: CSVTGSSYEQYF.

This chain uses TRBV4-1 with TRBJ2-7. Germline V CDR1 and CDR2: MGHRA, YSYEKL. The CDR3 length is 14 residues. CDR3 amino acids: CASSQVSGSGEQYF.

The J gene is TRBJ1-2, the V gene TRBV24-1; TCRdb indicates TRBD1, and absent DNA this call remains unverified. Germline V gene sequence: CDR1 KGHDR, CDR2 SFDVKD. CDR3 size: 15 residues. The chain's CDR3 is CATSDRTGGAYCYTF.

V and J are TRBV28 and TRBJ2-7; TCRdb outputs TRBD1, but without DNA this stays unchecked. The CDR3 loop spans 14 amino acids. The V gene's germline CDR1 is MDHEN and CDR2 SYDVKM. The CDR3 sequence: CASSPVGGDIEQYF.

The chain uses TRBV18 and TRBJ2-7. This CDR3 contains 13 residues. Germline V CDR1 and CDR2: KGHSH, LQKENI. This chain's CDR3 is CASSPNSGVEQYF.

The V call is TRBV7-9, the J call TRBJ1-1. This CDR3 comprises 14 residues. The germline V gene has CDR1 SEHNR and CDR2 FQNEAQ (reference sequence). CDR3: CASTGIEDGVEAFF.

CDR3 sequence reads: CSVRQGLGTGYEQYF. The chain joins TRBV29-1 to TRBJ2-7; lacking DNA, the TRBD1 call made by TCRdb goes unchecked. CDR3 size: 15 residues. CDR1 and CDR2 (germline): SQVTM, ANQGSEA.

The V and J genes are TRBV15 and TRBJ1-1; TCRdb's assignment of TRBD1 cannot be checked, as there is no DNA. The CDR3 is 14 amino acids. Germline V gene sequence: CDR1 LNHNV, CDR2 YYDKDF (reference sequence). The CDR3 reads CATSRGGGNTEAFF.

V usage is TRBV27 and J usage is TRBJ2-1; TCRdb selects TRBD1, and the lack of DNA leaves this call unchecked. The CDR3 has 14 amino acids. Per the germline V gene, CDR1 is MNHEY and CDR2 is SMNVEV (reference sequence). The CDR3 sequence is CASSLQGAYNEQFF.

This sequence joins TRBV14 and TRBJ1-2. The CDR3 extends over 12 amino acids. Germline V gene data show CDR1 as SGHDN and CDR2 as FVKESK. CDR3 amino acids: CASSQDPESYTF.

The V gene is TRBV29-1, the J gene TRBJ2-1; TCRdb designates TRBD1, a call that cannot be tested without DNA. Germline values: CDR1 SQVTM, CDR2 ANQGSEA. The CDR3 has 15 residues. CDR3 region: CSVELAGVEYNEQFF.

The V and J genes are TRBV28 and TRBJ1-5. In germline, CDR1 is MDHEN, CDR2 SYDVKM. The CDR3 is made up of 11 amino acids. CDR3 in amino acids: CASSFDQPQHF.

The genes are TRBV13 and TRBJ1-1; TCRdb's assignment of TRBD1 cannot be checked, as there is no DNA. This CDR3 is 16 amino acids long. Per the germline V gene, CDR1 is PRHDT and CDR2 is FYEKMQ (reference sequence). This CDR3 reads CASSLGPGQTNTEAFF.

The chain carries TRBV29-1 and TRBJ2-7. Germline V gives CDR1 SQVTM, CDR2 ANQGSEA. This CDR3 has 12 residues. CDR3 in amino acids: CSVQGTSYEQYF.

CDR3 loop: CASSYSGSPGDTQYF. V usage is TRBV6-5 and J usage is TRBJ2-3; the TCRdb D gene call, TRBD1, has no DNA to confirm it. Germline V gives CDR1 MNHEY, CDR2 SVGAGI. The CDR3 spans 15 residues.

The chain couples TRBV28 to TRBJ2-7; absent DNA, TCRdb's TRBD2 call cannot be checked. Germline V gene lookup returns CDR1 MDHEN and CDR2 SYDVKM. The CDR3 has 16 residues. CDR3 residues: CASSLVASGPPYEQYF.

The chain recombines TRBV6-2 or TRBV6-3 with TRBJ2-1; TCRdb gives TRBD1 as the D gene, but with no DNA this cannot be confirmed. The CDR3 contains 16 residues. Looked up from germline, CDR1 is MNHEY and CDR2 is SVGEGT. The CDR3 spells CASSYPHRGGLGEQFF.

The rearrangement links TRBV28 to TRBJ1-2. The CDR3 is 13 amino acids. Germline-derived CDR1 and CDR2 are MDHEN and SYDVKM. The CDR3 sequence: CASSLVLAGGYTF.